A single sample gave rise to the 9 T cell receptor beta chains below, sequenced in a study of blood T cell repertoires in COVID-19. TCRdb's table, derived via immunoSEQ multiplex PCR, lists solely in-frame clones and lacks some. The sample lists 100,000 to 120,000 clones; roughly 85% were seen once. The material sequenced was peripheral blood. Every receptor here comes from a human donor in a cohort sampled during active COVID-19.

This rearrangement joins TRBV9 to TRBJ2-1; possible D gene TRBD2, 7 bases. V was pared by 0 bases and J by 4 bases, with 14 bases between. This CDR3 spans 16 amino acids. Germline values: CDR1 SGDLS, CDR2 YYNGEE. The CDR3 spells CASSVESAGAYNEQFF. The DNA of the CDR3 is TGTGCCAGCAGCGTAGAATCCGCGGGGGCATACAATGAGCAGTTCTTC.

The chain uses TRBV28 and TRBJ2-3; 12 bases agree with TRBD2. V lost 5 bases to trimming and J lost 2 bases; unmatched junction nucleotides: 5. CDR1 is MDHEN, CDR2 SYDVKM, per germline. The CDR3 totals 16 residues. In nucleotides, the CDR3 is TGTGCCAGCAGTAACCCTAGCGGGAGGGCCACAGATACGCAGTATTTT. This gives the protein CASSNPSGRATDTQYF.

V and J are TRBV6-5 and TRBJ2-5; 8 bases match TRBD1. The CDR3 runs to 14 residues. V lost 6 bases and J lost 5; bases outside the gene matches: 8. The germline V gene has CDR1 MNHEY and CDR2 SVGAGI. CDR3 region: CASRASGGWETQYF. For the CDR3, the DNA is TGTGCCAGCAGAGCGTCAGGGGGCTGGGAGACCCAGTACTTC.

The chain has TRBV28 and TRBJ1-4; D ambiguous. Germline V CDR1 and CDR2: MDHEN, SYDVKM. The CDR3 is 13 residues long. V lost 6 bases and J 4 bases, leaving 9 bases between the germline ends. CDR3 protein: CASRWSHNEKLFF. The DNA of the CDR3 is TGTGCCAGCAGATGGAGTCATAATGAAAAACTGTTTTTT.

V is TRBV7-8 and J is TRBJ2-5; TRBD1 might be the D (5 bases). Deletions cut 5 bases from V and 0 bases from J, with 10 bases between. CDR1 is SGHVS and CDR2 is FQNEAQ in the germline V gene. The CDR3 totals 14 residues. CDR3 amino acids: CASSTDSHQETQYF. As DNA, the CDR3 is TGTGCCAGCAGCACCGACAGCCACCAAGAGACCCAGTACTTC.

The chain combines TRBV5-4 with TRBJ2-5; no reliable D call. The CDR3 is 14 residues long. The germline CDR1 and CDR2 sequences are SGHNT and YYREEE (reference sequence). The V end was cut by 0 bases, the J end by 2 bases, with 8 bases between. CDR3: CASSLVSKQETQYF. In DNA, the CDR3 is TGTGCCAGCAGCTTGGTTTCCAAACAAGAGACCCAGTACTTC.

The rearrangement joins TRBV28 to TRBJ1-2; D call uncertain. In germline, CDR1 is MDHEN, CDR2 SYDVKM. Trimming pared 10 bases from V and 8 bases from J, leaving 11 bases between. CDR3 size: 10 residues. CDR3 DNA sequence: TGTGCCACCTACGAGGAGGGCTACACCTTC. It yields the protein CATYEEGYTF.

J is TRBJ1-2 and V is TRBV18, with D tentatively TRBD1 (5 bases). V was trimmed by 2 bases and J by 7 bases, leaving 17 bases between them. The germline V gene encodes CDR1 KGHSH and CDR2 LQKENI. This CDR3 region has 15 residues. CDR3: CASSPVAGGTRGYTF. Here the CDR3 DNA reads TGTGCCAGCTCACCAGTGGCGGGAGGGACTCGTGGCTACACCTTC.

The chain carries TRBV19 and TRBJ2-2; 10 nucleotides agree with TRBD2. Germline CDR1 is LNHDA and CDR2 is SQIVND (reference sequence). Losses at the gene ends were 6 bases for V and 1 base for J; bases not matched to a gene: 2. This CDR3 has 15 amino acids. Written as DNA, the CDR3 is TGTGCCAGTAGGGCTAGCGGGGGGAACACCGGGGAGCTGTTTTTT. It is translated as CASRASGGNTGELFF.